A single sample gave rise to the 17 T cell receptor beta chains below, sequenced in a study of shared clonotypes between healthy human individuals. The assay was immunoSEQ multiplex PCR, and TCRdb's table has in-frame clones only and misses some. This table has some 380,000 clones, about 96% appearing once. The material sequenced was memory CD8+ T cells sorted from blood. Documented subset: CD45RO+ cells pooled with CCR7-negative TemRA cells. The receptors come from a man aged 25 to 45 in good health.

J is TRBJ1-5 and V is TRBV15; no reliable D call. Germline V gives CDR1 LNHNV, CDR2 YYDKDF (reference sequence). Trimming removed 0 bases at V and 1 base at J, with 13 bases between. The CDR3 sequence is 17 residues long. CDR3 sequence: CATSRDLGRASNQPQHF. The CDR3 region has the DNA TGTGCCACCAGCAGAGATCTCGGACGGGCAAGCAATCAGCCCCAGCATTTT.

The gene calls are TRBV5-1 and TRBJ2-3; a possible D gene is TRBD1 (6 bases). The CDR3 is 14 amino acids. V lost 5 bases to trimming and J lost 5 bases, with 15 bases between them. Germline V gene lookup returns CDR1 SGHRS and CDR2 YFSETQ. The CDR3 DNA reads TGCGCCAGCAGAACTGTGACAGGAGGAGATACGCAGTATTTT. Amino acids: CASRTVTGGDTQYF.

The chain joins TRBV7-3 to TRBJ2-2; 11 nucleotides agree with TRBD1. CDR3 length equals 14 residues. The V gene's germline CDR1 is SGHTA and CDR2 FQGTGA. V lost 8 bases and J lost 6; bases outside the gene matches: 5. For the CDR3, the DNA is TGTGCCAGCCGAGGACAGGGGGCGGCCGGGGAGCTGTTTTTT. Translation: CASRGQGAAGELFF.

CDR3 sequence reads: CASSSPLAGEVYNEQFF. The CDR3 DNA reads as TGTGCCAGCAGCTCCCCCCTAGCGGGAGAAGTCTACAATGAGCAGTTCTTC. The gene calls are TRBV7-2 and TRBJ2-1, with 10 positions matching TRBD2. Trimming took 4 bases from V and 3 from J; bases not matched to a gene: 9. The CDR3 spans 17 residues. CDR1 and CDR2 from the germline V gene are SGHTA and FQGNSA.

In its sample, this clone was seen once. This chain links TRBV7-9 with TRBJ2-5; tentatively, D is TRBD2 (6 bases). CDR3 length: 16 amino acids. Germline CDR1 and CDR2: SEHNR and FQNEAQ (reference sequence). The ends were cut back, 2 bases at V and 3 bases at J, with 16 bases in the middle. CDR3 bases: TGTGCCAGCAGCTTAACCCTTGGAGGGAGTGAAGAGACCCAGTACTTC. Its translation: CASSLTLGGSEETQYF.

V and J are TRBV5-4 and TRBJ2-7; D is perhaps TRBD1 or TRBD2 (5 bases each). CDR3 length: 14 amino acids. The V end was cut by 2 bases, the J end by 0 bases, with 9 bases between. Germline V gene sequence: CDR1 SGHNT, CDR2 YYREEE (reference sequence). As DNA, the CDR3 is TGTGCCAGCAGCTTCAGGGAGAGCTCCTACGAGCAGTACTTC. Protein sequence: CASSFRESSYEQYF.

The J gene is TRBJ2-5, the V gene TRBV5-1, with a possible D match to TRBD2 (5 bases). CDR1 and CDR2 from the germline V gene are SGHRS and YFSETQ. V was pared by 0 bases and J by 5 bases, with 11 bases between. This CDR3 contains 14 residues. CDR3 amino acids: CASSLVTGWETQYF. The CDR3 DNA is TGCGCCAGCAGCTTGGTAACGGGATGGGAGACCCAGTACTTC.

The chain uses TRBV10-3 and TRBJ2-2, with D possibly TRBD1 on 6 matching bases. Per germline, CDR1 ENHRY and CDR2 SYGVKD. The CDR3 is 12 residues long. V shed 7 bases and J shed 7 bases, with 10 bases lying between them. The CDR3 spells CAITGAGGELFF. The CDR3, as DNA: TGTGCCATCACAGGGGCGGGCGGGGAGCTGTTTTTT.

The chain combines TRBV18 with TRBJ1-2; the match to TRBD1 covers 8 bases. The V segment lost 3 bases and the J segment 4 bases; nucleotides outside the gene matches: 1. The CDR3 is made up of 13 amino acids. CDR1 and CDR2 from the germline V gene are KGHSH and LQKENI. This chain's CDR3 is CASSPGQVYGYTF. In DNA, the CDR3 is TGTGCCAGCTCACCGGGACAGGTCTATGGCTACACCTTC.

The chain combines TRBV7-2 with TRBJ2-7, with 9 bases identical to TRBD2. Germline V gene lookup returns CDR1 SGHTA and CDR2 FQGNSA. Trimming took 8 bases from V and 2 from J; bases not matched to a gene: 13. The CDR3 sequence is 16 residues long. CDR3 nucleotides: TGTGCCAGCGCTCCCTTAAGGACTAGCGTACCCTACGAGCAGTACTTC. It encodes CASAPLRTSVPYEQYF. The full variable domain, rest sourced from reference TRBV7-2 and TRBJ2-7, is GAGVSQSPSNKVTEKGKDVELRCDPISGHTALYWYRQSLGQGLEFLIYFQGNSAPDKSGLPSDRFSAERTGGSVSTLTIQRTQQEDSAVYLCASAPLRTSVPYEQYFGPGTRLTVT.

V usage is TRBV6-6 and J usage is TRBJ2-5; D call uncertain. The ends were cut back, 5 bases at V and 3 bases at J, with 16 bases in the middle. From germline, CDR1 is MNHNY and CDR2 SVGAGI (reference sequence). The CDR3 totals 15 residues. CDR3 amino acids: CASSDPSRGEETQYF. The CDR3 region has the DNA TGTGCCAGCAGTGACCCCAGCAGAGGCGAAGAGACCCAGTACTTC.

The chain carries TRBV2 and TRBJ2-7; D gene unclear. Deletions cut 6 bases from V and 4 bases from J, with 22 bases between. Germline V lookup: CDR1 SNHLY, CDR2 FYNNEI. The CDR3 consists of 16 residues. The CDR3 DNA reads TGTGCCAGCAGCGATTCCCGGACCATGGCGGCATACGAGCAGTACTTC. Translation: CASSDSRTMAAYEQYF.

The rearrangement links TRBV19 to TRBJ2-1; 13 nucleotides match TRBD2. The CDR3 length is 15 residues. Germline V CDR1 and CDR2: LNHDA, SQIVND (reference sequence). The junction had 4 bases not matched to a gene; V was cut back by 5 bases and J by 6 bases. Here the CDR3 DNA reads TGTGCCAGTAGTGCGGGACTAGCGGGACGCAATGAGCAGTTCTTC. Its translation is CASSAGLAGRNEQFF.

The rearrangement joins TRBV18 to TRBJ1-5; D is unresolved. The V gene's germline CDR1 is KGHSH and CDR2 LQKENI. V dropped 4 bases and J dropped 1 base, with 8 bases sitting between them. The CDR3 is 14 residues long. This CDR3 is CASSRSPSNQPQHF. In nucleotides, the CDR3 is TGTGCCAGCTCACGGTCCCCCAGCAATCAGCCCCAGCATTTT.

The chain carries TRBV5-6 and TRBJ2-7; a possible D gene is TRBD2 (5 bases). The CDR3 is made up of 14 amino acids. V was trimmed by 2 bases and J by 5 bases, leaving 14 bases between them. In germline, CDR1 is SGHDT, CDR2 YYEEEE. The CDR3 DNA reads TGTGCCAGCAGCTTTGTTGTTGTGGGAGACGAGCAGTACTTC. Protein product: CASSFVVVGDEQYF.

The chain is built from TRBV19 and TRBJ1-1; 8 bases align to TRBD1. V shed 3 bases, J shed 10 bases, and the junction held 10 bases outside the gene matches. CDR3 length: 14 residues. The germline V gene encodes CDR1 LNHDA and CDR2 SQIVND (reference sequence). The CDR3 nucleotides are TGTGCCAGTAGTATGGTGACAGGGGCGGTGGGAGCTTTCTTT. Translation: CASSMVTGAVGAFF.

Concerning this clone itself: At the DNA level, this CDR3 is encoded by other sequences in the same sample as well. J is TRBJ2-1 and V is TRBV5-1; unclear D gene. With 0 bases removed from V and 0 bases from J, the gap between germline ends came to 4 bases. This CDR3 contains 14 residues. CDR1 and CDR2 from the germline V gene are SGHRS and YFSETQ. The CDR3 loop is CASSLDSSYNEQFF. Here the CDR3 DNA reads TGCGCCAGCAGCTTGGACTCCTCCTACAATGAGCAGTTCTTC.